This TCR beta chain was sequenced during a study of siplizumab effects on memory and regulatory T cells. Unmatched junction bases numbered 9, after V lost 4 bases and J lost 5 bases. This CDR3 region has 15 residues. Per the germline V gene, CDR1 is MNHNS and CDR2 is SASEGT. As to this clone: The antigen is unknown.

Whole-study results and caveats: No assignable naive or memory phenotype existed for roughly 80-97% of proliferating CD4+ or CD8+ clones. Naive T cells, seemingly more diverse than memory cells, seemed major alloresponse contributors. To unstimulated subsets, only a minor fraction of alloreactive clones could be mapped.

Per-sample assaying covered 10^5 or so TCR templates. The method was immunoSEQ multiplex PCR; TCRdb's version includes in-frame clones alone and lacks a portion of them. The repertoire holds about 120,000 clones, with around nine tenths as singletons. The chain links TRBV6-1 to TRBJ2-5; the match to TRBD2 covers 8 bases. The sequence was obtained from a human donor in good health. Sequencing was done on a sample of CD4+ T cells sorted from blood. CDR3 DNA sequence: TGTGCCAGCAGTGGCGGCGGGAGGAAGGAGGAGACCCAGTACTTC. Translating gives CASSGGGRKEETQYF.